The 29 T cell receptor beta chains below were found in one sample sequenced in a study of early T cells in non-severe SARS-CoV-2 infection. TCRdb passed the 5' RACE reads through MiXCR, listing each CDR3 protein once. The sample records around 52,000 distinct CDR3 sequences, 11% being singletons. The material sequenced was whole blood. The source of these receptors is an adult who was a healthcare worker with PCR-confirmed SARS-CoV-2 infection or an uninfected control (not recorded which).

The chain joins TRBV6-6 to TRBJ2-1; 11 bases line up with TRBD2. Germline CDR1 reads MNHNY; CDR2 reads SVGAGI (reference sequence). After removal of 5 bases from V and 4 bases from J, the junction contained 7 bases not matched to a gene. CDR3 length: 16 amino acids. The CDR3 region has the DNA TGTGCCAGCAGTCCAAGGGGACTAGCGGCTTACAATGAGCAGTTCTTC. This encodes CASSPRGLAAYNEQFF.

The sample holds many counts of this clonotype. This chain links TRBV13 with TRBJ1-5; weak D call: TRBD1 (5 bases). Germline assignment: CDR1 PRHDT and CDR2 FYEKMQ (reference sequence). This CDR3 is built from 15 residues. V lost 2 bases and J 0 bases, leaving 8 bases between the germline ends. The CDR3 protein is CASSLQGYSNQPQHF. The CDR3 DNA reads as TGTGCCAGCAGCTTACAGGGTTATAGCAATCAGCCCCAGCATTTT.

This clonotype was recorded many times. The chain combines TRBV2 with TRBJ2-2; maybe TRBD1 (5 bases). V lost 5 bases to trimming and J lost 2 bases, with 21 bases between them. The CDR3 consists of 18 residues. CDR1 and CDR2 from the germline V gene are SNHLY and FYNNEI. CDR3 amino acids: CASSWATTETSNTGELFF. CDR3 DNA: TGTGCCAGCAGTTGGGCAACGACAGAAACCTCCAACACCGGGGAGCTGTTTTTT. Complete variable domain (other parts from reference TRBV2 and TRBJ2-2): EPEVTQTPSHQVTQMGQEVILRCVPISNHLYFYWYRQILGQKVEFLVSFYNNEISEKSEIFDDQFSVERPDGSNFTLKIRSTKLEDSAMYFCASSWATTETSNTGELFFGEGSRLTVL.

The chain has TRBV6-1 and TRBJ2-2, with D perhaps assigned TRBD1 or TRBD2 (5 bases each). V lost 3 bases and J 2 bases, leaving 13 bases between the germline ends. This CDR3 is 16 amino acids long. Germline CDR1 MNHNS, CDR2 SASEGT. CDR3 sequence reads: CASSEWPGRNTGELFF. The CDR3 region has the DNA TGTGCCAGCAGTGAGTGGCCAGGGAGAAACACCGGGGAGCTGTTTTTT.

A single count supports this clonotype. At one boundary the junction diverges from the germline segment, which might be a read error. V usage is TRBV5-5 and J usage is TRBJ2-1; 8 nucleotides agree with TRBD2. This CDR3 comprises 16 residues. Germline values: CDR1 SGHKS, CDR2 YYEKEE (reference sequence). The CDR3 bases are TGTACCAGCAGCGACCAAAAGACTAGCGCTTACAATGAGCAGTTCTTC. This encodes CTSSDQKTSAYNEQFF.

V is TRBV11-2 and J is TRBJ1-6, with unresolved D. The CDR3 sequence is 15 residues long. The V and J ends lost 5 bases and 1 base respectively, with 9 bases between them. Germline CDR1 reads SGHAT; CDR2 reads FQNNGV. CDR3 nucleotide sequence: TGTGCCAGCAGCCCTTTTGGGTCCTATAATTCACCCCTCCACTTT. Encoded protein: CASSPFGSYNSPLHF. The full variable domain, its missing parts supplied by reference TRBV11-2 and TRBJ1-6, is EAGVAQSPRYKIIEKRQSVAFWCNPISGHATLYWYQQILGQGPKLLIQFQNNGVVDDSQLPKDRFSAERLKGVDSTLKIQPAKLEDSAVYLCASSPFGSYNSPLHFGNGTRLTVT.

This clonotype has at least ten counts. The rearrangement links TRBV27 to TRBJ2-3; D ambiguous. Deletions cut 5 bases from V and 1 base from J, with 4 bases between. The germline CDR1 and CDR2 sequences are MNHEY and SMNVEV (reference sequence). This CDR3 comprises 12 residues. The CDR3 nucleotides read TGTGCCAGCAGTCGGGGCACAGATACGCAGTATTTT. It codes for CASSRGTDTQYF.

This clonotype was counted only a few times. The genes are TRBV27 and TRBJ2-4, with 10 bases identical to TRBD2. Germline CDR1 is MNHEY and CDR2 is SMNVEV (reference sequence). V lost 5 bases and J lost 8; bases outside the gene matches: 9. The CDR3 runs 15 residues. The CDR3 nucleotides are TGTGCCAGCAGTCCTCTAGCGGGGGTTTTGGACATTCAGTACTTC. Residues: CASSPLAGVLDIQYF.

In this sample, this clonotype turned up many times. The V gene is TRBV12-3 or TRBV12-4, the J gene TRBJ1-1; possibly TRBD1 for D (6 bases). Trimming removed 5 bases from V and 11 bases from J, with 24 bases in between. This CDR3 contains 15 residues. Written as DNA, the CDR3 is TGTGCCAGCAGTCCTACGTCGGGGGCGGCCGCGGGGGCTTTCTTT. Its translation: CASSPTSGAAAGAFF.

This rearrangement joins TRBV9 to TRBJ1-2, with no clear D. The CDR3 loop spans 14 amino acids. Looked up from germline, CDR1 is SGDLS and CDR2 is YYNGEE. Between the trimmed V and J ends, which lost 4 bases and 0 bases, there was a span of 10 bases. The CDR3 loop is CASSSAMANYGYTF. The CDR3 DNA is TGTGCCAGCAGCTCCGCAATGGCTAACTATGGCTACACCTTC.

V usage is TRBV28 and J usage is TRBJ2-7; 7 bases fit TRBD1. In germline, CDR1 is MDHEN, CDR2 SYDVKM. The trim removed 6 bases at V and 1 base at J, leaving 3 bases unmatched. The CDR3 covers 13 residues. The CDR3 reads CASSSGQSYEQYF. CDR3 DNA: TGTGCCAGCAGCTCGGGACAGTCCTACGAGCAGTACTTC.

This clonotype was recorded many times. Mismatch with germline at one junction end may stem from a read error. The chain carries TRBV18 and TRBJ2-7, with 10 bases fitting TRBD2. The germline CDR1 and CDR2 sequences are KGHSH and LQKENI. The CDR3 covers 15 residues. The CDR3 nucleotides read TGTGCCAGCTCCCCACCTCTAGCGGGGGCCTACGAGCAGTACTTC. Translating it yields CASSPPLAGAYEQYF.

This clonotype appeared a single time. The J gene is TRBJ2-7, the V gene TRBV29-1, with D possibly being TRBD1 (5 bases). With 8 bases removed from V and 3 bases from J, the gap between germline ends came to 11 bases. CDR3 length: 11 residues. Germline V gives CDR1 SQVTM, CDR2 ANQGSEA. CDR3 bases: TGCAGCCCGCAGGGATACTACGAGCAGTACTTC. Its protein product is CSPQGYYEQYF.

CDR3 coding DNA: TGTGCCAGCAGCCAACCCGGGACTAGCGGACCAGAGCAGTACTTC. Protein: CASSQPGTSGPEQYF. The chain combines TRBV28 with TRBJ2-7; TRBD2 matches at 11 bases. The length of the CDR3 is 15 residues. The V gene's germline CDR1 is MDHEN and CDR2 SYDVKM. With V trimmed by 6 bases and J by 7 bases, 11 bases remained unmatched.

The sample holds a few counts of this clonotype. The CDR3 DNA sequence: TGCAGCGGAACCGGGGCAGCTTATAATGAAAAACTGTTTTTT. Encoded protein: CSGTGAAYNEKLFF. The genes are TRBV29-1 and TRBJ1-4, with D maybe TRBD1 (5 bases). The germline gives CDR1 SQVTM, CDR2 ANQGSEA. V lost 7 bases, J lost 4 bases, and 16 bases lay in between. The CDR3 spans 14 residues. Combining the CDR3 with reference TRBV29-1 and TRBJ1-4 gives the whole variable domain SAVISQKPSRDICQRGTSLTIQCQVDSQVTMMFWYRQQPGQSLTLIATANQGSEATYESGFVIDKFPISRPNLTFSTLTVSNMSPEDSSIYLCSGTGAAYNEKLFFGSGTQLSVL.

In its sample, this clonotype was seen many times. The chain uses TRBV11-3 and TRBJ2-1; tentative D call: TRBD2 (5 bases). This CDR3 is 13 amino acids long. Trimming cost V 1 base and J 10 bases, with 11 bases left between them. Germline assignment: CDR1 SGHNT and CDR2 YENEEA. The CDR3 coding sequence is TGTGCCAGCAGCTTAGGCCCCCAGCGGGAGCAGTTCTTC. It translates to CASSLGPQREQFF.

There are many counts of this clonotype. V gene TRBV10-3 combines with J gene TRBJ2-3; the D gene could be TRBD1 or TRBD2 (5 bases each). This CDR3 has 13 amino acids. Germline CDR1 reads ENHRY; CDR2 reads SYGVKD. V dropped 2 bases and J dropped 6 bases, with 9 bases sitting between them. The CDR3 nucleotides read TGTGCCATCAGTGAGGGGGGATCCGATACGCAGTATTTT. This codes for CAISEGGSDTQYF.

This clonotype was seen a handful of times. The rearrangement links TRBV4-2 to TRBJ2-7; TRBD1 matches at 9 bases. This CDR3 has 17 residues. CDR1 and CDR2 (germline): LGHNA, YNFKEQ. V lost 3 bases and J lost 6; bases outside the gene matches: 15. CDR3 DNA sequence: TGTGCCAGCAGCCACCCTACGGACAGGGGAGAATTGGGCGAGCAGTACTTC. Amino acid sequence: CASSHPTDRGELGEQYF.

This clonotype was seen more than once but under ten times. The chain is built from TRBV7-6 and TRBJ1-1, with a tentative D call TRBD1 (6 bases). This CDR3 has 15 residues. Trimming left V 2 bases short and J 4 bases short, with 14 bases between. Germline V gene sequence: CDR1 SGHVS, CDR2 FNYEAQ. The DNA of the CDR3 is TGTGCCAGCAGCTTATCGGAACAGGGTGGCACTGAAGCTTTCTTT. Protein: CASSLSEQGGTEAFF.

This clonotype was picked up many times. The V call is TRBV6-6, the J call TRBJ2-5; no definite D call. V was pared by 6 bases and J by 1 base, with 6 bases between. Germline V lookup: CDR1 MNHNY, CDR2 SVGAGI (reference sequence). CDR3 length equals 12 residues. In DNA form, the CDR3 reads TGTGCCAGCAGAGGAACCCAAGAGACCCAGTACTTC. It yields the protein CASRGTQETQYF.

DNA of the CDR3: TGTGCCACCAGTGAGCTCCCCGGCGCAGGGAATAGGGTCCACAATGAGCAGTTCTTC. Protein product: CATSELPGAGNRVHNEQFF. The chain carries TRBV24-1 and TRBJ2-1; tentatively, D is TRBD1 (5 bases). The germline V gene encodes CDR1 KGHDR and CDR2 SFDVKD. V was pared by 4 bases and J by 5 bases, with 26 bases between. This CDR3 spans 19 amino acids.

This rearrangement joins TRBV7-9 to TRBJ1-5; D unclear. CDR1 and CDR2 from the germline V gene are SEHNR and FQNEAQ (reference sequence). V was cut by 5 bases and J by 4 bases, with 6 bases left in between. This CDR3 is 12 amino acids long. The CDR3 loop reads CASSGQNQPQHF. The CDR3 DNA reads TGTGCCAGCAGCGGCCAAAATCAGCCCCAGCATTTT.

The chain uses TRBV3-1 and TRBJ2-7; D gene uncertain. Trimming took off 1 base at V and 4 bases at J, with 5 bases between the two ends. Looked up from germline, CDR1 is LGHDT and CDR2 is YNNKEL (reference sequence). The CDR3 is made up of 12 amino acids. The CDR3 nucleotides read TGTGCCAGCAGCCAAGCAACTTACGAGCAGTACTTC. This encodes CASSQATYEQYF.

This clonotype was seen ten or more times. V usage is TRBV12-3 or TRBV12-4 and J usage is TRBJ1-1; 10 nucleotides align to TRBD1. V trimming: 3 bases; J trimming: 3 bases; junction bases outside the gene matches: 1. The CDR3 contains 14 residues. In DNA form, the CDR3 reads TGTGCCAGCAGTTTGGGACAGGGGCACACTGAAGCTTTCTTT. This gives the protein CASSLGQGHTEAFF.

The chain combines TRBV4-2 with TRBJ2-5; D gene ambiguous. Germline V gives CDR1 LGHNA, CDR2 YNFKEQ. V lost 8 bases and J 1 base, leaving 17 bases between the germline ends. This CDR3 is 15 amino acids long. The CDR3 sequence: CASGREDGLQETQYF. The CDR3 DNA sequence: TGTGCCAGCGGACGAGAGGACGGGCTCCAAGAGACCCAGTACTTC.

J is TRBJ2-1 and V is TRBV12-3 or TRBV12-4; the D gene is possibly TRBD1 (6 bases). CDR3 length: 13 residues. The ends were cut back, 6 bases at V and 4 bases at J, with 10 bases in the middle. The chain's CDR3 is CASSRGGYNEQFF. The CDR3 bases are TGTGCCAGCAGCCGAGGGGGTTACAATGAGCAGTTCTTC.

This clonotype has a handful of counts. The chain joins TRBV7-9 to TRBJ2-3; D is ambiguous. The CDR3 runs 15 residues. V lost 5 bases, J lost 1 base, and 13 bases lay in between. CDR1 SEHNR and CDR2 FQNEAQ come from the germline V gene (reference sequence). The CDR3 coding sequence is TGTGCCAGCAGCGATACGGTTGTTGGCACAGATACGCAGTATTTT. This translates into CASSDTVVGTDTQYF.

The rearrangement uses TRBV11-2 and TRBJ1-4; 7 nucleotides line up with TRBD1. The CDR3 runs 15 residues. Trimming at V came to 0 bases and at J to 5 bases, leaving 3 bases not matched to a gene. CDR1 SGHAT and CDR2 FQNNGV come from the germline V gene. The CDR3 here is CASSLDLQGNEKLFF. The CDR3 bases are TGTGCCAGCAGCTTAGATCTACAGGGGAATGAAAAACTGTTTTTT.

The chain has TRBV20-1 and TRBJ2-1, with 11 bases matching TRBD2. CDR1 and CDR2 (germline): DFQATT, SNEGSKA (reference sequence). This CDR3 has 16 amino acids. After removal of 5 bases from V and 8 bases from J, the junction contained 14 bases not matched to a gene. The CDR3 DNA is TGCAGTGCTCCAGTTCCCCTAGCGGGGGGCGGGTATGAGCAGTTCTTC. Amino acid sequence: CSAPVPLAGGGYEQFF.